This TCR beta chain appears in the sequencing data of a study of shared clonotypes between healthy human individuals. Study overall: CD8 memory received one plate per donor, CD8 naive two, CD4 memory three and CD4 naive three. Study-wide results and caveats: Sorted-subset sequencing, rarefaction showed, was incomplete despite large depth.

The authors loaded about 200 ng DNA, tens of thousands of T cell genomes, into sorted-subset replicate PCRs. Sequenced by immunoSEQ multiplex PCR; TCRdb stores in-frame clones only, minus some. Of a few million clones listed, just under 95% are singletons. CD45RO-negative CD8 cells positively selected for CCR7 made up the naive population, which excluded terminally differentiated effector memory CD45RA+ cells. Notes on this clone: Its cognate antigen is unknown.

Trimming left V 6 bases short and J 5 bases short, with 13 bases between. Per germline, CDR1 MDHEN and CDR2 SYDVKM. This CDR3 is built from 13 residues. The chain links TRBV28 to TRBJ2-5; D remains unclear. This sequence was found in a man between 18 and 35 years old in good health. Some clones in this sample may be carry-over from other donors' samples. Sequenced input: naive CD8+ T cells from PBMCs. Here the CDR3 reads CASSGLGRETQYF. The DNA for the CDR3 is TGTGCCAGCAGCGGCCTGGGAAGGGAGACCCAGTACTTC.